The clone carrying this TCR beta chain was recorded at least ten times. Its antigen is not identified. The data derive from a study of T cells in Graves' hyperthyroidism and ophthalmopathy. Study details: The blood sample was taken at first diagnosis, before treatment began.

RNA transcripts provided the source from which TCR beta CDR3 regions were amplified. With the HTBI primer set, the TCR CDR3 went through a first round of RT-PCR. TCRdb re-called the multiplex PCR reads through MiXCR, storing one row per CDR3 protein. This sample has around 390,000 distinct CDR3 sequences, with roughly 14% found just once. V lost 3 bases to trimming and J lost 6 bases, with 6 bases between them. Looked up from germline, CDR1 is MGHRA and CDR2 is YSYEKL. The CDR3 extends over 12 amino acids. Study results and caveats: It was a median about 6.5 months before onset that the model predicted ophthalmopathy.

Enrolled ophthalmopathy patients presented with a Clinical Activity Score of at least 3, a NOSPECS grade of at least 4, and disease duration under 3 months. Exclusion criteria comprised uncontrolled infection, other autoimmune disease, pregnancy or lactation. This TCR derives from a woman aged 25 to 39 with Graves' ophthalmopathy. The specimen sequenced was blood. The rearrangement uses TRBV4-1 and TRBJ2-1, with TRBD1 as a possible D gene (5 bases). Here the CDR3 reads CASSQGPNEQFF. CDR3 nucleotides: TGCGCCAGCAGCCAGGGGCCCAATGAGCAGTTCTTC.